The 26 T cell receptor beta chains below all came from one sample that was sequenced in a study of OX40 agonist ivuxolimab in advanced cancers. The data were produced by immunoSEQ multiplex PCR, yet TCRdb's version contains in-frame clones alone and is incomplete. In the table there are about 72,000 clones, just over 90% of which are singletons. Specimen: CD4+ or CD8+ T cells sorted from blood, collected in a trial of the OX40 agonist ivuxolimab. These receptors came from an adult with an advanced solid tumor such as melanoma, head and neck, liver or kidney cancer.

This clone was seen a few times. This rearrangement joins TRBV6-6 to TRBJ1-1; D remains unclear. V was cut by 4 bases and J by 2 bases, with 8 bases left in between. Germline CDR1 is MNHNY and CDR2 is SVGAGI (reference sequence). CDR3 size: 13 residues. CDR3 sequence: CASSLLGNTEAFF. CDR3 DNA sequence: TGTGCCAGCAGTTTACTTGGTAACACTGAAGCTTTCTTT.

The CDR3 loop is CASSLNLEIEPQHF. The CDR3 DNA sequence: TGTGCCAGCAGTCTCAATCTAGAAATAGAGCCCCAGCATTTT. The V call is TRBV6-5, the J call TRBJ1-5; D gene uncertain. The germline V gene has CDR1 MNHEY and CDR2 SVGAGI. The length of the CDR3 is 14 residues. The ends were cut back, 5 bases at V and 8 bases at J, with 16 bases in the middle.

The genes are TRBV30 and TRBJ1-2; unclear D gene. The CDR3 is made up of 13 amino acids. CDR1 is GTSNPN, CDR2 SVGIG, per germline (reference sequence). V was shortened by 0 bases and J by 5 bases, with 10 bases between the two germline ends. This CDR3 is CAWSVLQDYGYTF. The CDR3 nucleotides are TGTGCCTGGAGTGTACTCCAAGATTATGGCTACACCTTC.

The CDR3 sequence is CASKGPGSREQYF. The CDR3 nucleotides are TGTGCCAGCAAGGGTCCAGGGTCGAGGGAGCAGTACTTC. The chain couples TRBV2 to TRBJ2-7, with a possible D match to TRBD1 (5 bases). The germline CDR1 and CDR2 sequences are SNHLY and FYNNEI. The CDR3 sequence is 13 residues long. The V and J ends lost 7 bases and 7 bases respectively, with 17 bases between them.

The chain carries TRBV28 and TRBJ2-7; the match to TRBD2 covers 8 bases. Germline CDR1 and CDR2: MDHEN and SYDVKM. CDR3 length: 15 residues. Germline trimming cut 5 bases from V and 7 bases from J; bases unmatched to any gene: 13. The chain's CDR3 is CASSIMTSARIEQYF. CDR3 bases: TGTGCCAGCAGTATTATGACTAGCGCGAGAATTGAGCAGTACTTC.

This clone is a singleton in its sample. This chain connects TRBV19 to TRBJ2-3, with D uncertain. The CDR3 is 13 amino acids. Germline loops: CDR1 LNHDA, CDR2 SQIVND (reference sequence). Trimming removed 3 bases from V and 3 bases from J, with 7 bases in between. The CDR3 protein is CASSILDTDTQYF. CDR3 sequence (DNA): TGTGCCAGTAGTATCCTGGATACAGATACGCAGTATTTT.

The chain combines TRBV6-5 with TRBJ2-1; either TRBD1 or TRBD2 may supply D (5 bases each). The germline V gene encodes CDR1 MNHEY and CDR2 SVGAGI. The CDR3 contains 14 residues. Between the trimmed V and J ends, which lost 2 bases and 10 bases, there was a span of 15 bases. The CDR3 is CASSYLIVGAEQFF. CDR3 sequence (DNA): TGTGCCAGCAGTTACCTAATCGTCGGGGCAGAGCAGTTCTTC.

The chain links TRBV5-6 to TRBJ2-7; 8 positions match TRBD1. V was clipped by 3 bases and J by 3 bases; unmatched bases: 11. The CDR3 is made up of 16 amino acids. The germline gives CDR1 SGHDT, CDR2 YYEEEE. The CDR3 spells CASSWTDRAFGYEQYF. CDR3 in DNA: TGTGCCAGCAGCTGGACGGACAGGGCATTTGGCTACGAGCAGTACTTC.

The chain's CDR3 is CASSLAWQSGNTIYF. CDR3 coding DNA: TGTGCCAGCAGCTTGGCCTGGCAGTCTGGAAACACCATATATTTT. J is TRBJ1-3 and V is TRBV5-5, with D hard to call. The CDR3 is 15 residues long. Trimming cost V 0 bases and J 1 base, with 8 bases left between them. CDR1 SGHKS and CDR2 YYEKEE come from the germline V gene (reference sequence).

V usage is TRBV5-8 and J usage is TRBJ2-2; D uncertain. The CDR3 runs 14 residues. CDR1 is SGHTS, CDR2 YDEGEE, per germline. V lost 2 bases to trimming and J lost 2 bases, with 7 bases between them. In DNA form, the CDR3 reads TGTGCCAGCAGCTTCCGCGTTAACACCGGGGAGCTGTTTTTT. The encoded protein is CASSFRVNTGELFF.

The chain uses TRBV7-9 and TRBJ2-3; unclear D gene. V was trimmed by 1 base and J by 0 bases, leaving 5 bases between them. Germline lookup yields CDR1 SEHNR and CDR2 FQNEAQ (reference sequence). The CDR3 loop spans 14 amino acids. CDR3 DNA: TGTGCCAGCAGCTTAGGCGTCAGCACAGATACGCAGTATTTT. This codes for CASSLGVSTDTQYF.

This clone was seen once. The CDR3 DNA reads as TGTGCCAGCAGCCAAGGGGGGGTCGAGACCCAGTACTTC. This encodes CASSQGGVETQYF. The chain couples TRBV7-9 to TRBJ2-5, with D possibly matching TRBD2 (7 bases). The V gene lost 5 bases and the J gene lost 5 bases, with 12 bases spanning the gap. Looked up from germline, CDR1 is SEHNR and CDR2 is FQNEAQ (reference sequence). This CDR3 has 13 residues.

The V call is TRBV7-2, the J call TRBJ2-5; D call uncertain. V was cut by 1 base and J by 2 bases, with 14 bases left in between. This CDR3 contains 16 residues. Germline V gives CDR1 SGHTA, CDR2 FQGNSA. As DNA, the CDR3 is TGTGCCAGCAGCTTAGGAGCTCTCGAACTACAAGAGACCCAGTACTTC. Encoded protein: CASSLGALELQETQYF.

V gene TRBV27 combines with J gene TRBJ1-4; no reliable D call. This CDR3 has 15 residues. CDR1 is MNHEY and CDR2 is SMNVEV in the germline V gene (reference sequence). Trimming took off 1 base at V and 1 base at J, with 7 bases between the two ends. The CDR3 is CASSLLDGTNEKLFF. DNA of the CDR3: TGTGCCAGCAGTTTATTGGACGGAACTAATGAAAAACTGTTTTTT.

V is TRBV5-4 and J is TRBJ2-2; 8 bases agree with TRBD2. This CDR3 has 14 amino acids. Germline assignment: CDR1 SGHNT and CDR2 YYREEE (reference sequence). The J segment lost 6 bases and the V segment lost 5 bases, leaving 6 bases of the junction unmatched. The CDR3 bases are TGTGCCAGCAGATATGGCGGGGGGTCCGGGGAGCTGTTTTTT. It translates to CASRYGGGSGELFF.

This clone was counted ten times or more. The V and J genes are TRBV9 and TRBJ1-3; 8 bases fit TRBD1. Germline loops: CDR1 SGDLS, CDR2 YYNGEE. This CDR3 region has 16 residues. After removal of 0 bases from V and 4 bases from J, the junction contained 6 bases not matched to a gene. The CDR3 region has the DNA TGTGCCAGCAGCGTAGCCCAGGGGGCGAGCGGAAACACCATATATTTT. Protein sequence: CASSVAQGASGNTIYF.

This clone appeared once. The rearrangement joins TRBV19 to TRBJ2-7; 7 bases agree with TRBD2. Germline V gives CDR1 LNHDA, CDR2 SQIVND (reference sequence). The J segment lost 4 bases and the V segment lost 2 bases, leaving 8 bases of the junction unmatched. The CDR3 sequence is 15 residues long. The CDR3 here is CASSIMAGAGYEQYF. CDR3 coding DNA: TGTGCCAGTAGTATAATGGCGGGAGCGGGTTACGAGCAGTACTTC.

This chain links TRBV5-6 with TRBJ1-3; D is unclear. The CDR3 totals 14 residues. The V end was cut by 4 bases, the J end by 7 bases, with 15 bases between. CDR1 is SGHDT and CDR2 is YYEEEE in the germline V gene. CDR3 sequence: CASSHTPPDNTIYF. The DNA for the CDR3 is TGTGCCAGCAGCCACACACCTCCTGATAACACCATATATTTT.

This clone was picked up one time. The rearrangement uses TRBV7-6 and TRBJ2-7; D assignment may be TRBD1 or TRBD2 (5 bases each). Germline-derived CDR1 and CDR2 are SGHVS and FNYEAQ. The V end lost 5 bases, the J end lost 2 bases, and 19 bases lay between the germline ends. The CDR3 is 16 amino acids. The CDR3 sequence: CASSAGGAERPYEQYF. CDR3 bases: TGTGCCAGCAGCGCGGGTGGGGCAGAGAGACCCTACGAGCAGTACTTC.

V is TRBV19 and J is TRBJ2-5; possibly TRBD1 or TRBD2 for D (6 bases each). Deletions cut 3 bases from V and 5 bases from J, with 16 bases between. Germline V gives CDR1 LNHDA, CDR2 SQIVND (reference sequence). The CDR3 covers 15 residues. In DNA, the CDR3 is TGTGCCAGTAGTATTGGGATTGGGGGGCAGGAGACCCAGTACTTC. Translation: CASSIGIGGQETQYF.

V and J are TRBV27 and TRBJ2-7; 9 nucleotides line up with TRBD1. Germline trimming cut 4 bases from V and 3 bases from J; bases unmatched to any gene: 7. Germline V lookup: CDR1 MNHEY, CDR2 SMNVEV (reference sequence). This CDR3 is 15 amino acids long. The CDR3 is CASSSLQGADYEQYF. In DNA form, the CDR3 reads TGTGCCAGCAGTTCCCTACAGGGGGCTGACTACGAGCAGTACTTC.

The CDR3 DNA reads TGCGCCAGCAGCCATGGCCGGAGCGGAACCTACGAGCAGTACTTC. It encodes CASSHGRSGTYEQYF. This chain joins TRBV4-3 and TRBJ2-7, with a weak D call TRBD2 (5 bases). Germline V gives CDR1 LGHNA, CDR2 YSLEER. The CDR3 totals 15 residues. Trimming took 3 bases from V and 2 from J, leaving 14 bases between them.

The gene calls are TRBV6-1 and TRBJ2-2; D is ambiguous. Germline-derived CDR1 and CDR2 are MNHNS and SASEGT. Trimming removed 7 bases at V and 7 bases at J, with 13 bases between. This CDR3 contains 13 residues. CDR3 in amino acids: CASTNWDRGELFF. The CDR3 DNA sequence: TGTGCCAGCACAAATTGGGATCGCGGGGAGCTGTTTTTT.

This chain joins TRBV7-9 and TRBJ1-1; no clear D gene. Germline assignment: CDR1 SEHNR and CDR2 FQNEAQ (reference sequence). V was clipped by 11 bases and J by 2 bases, with 12 bases between them. This CDR3 comprises 12 residues. DNA for the CDR3: TGTGCCGGCCTGGGTACTAACACTGAAGCTTTCTTT. This codes for CAGLGTNTEAFF.

This clone was counted only a few times. CDR3 amino acids: CASQGAGYTF. CDR3 coding DNA: TGTGCCAGTCAGGGGGCGGGCTACACCTTC. The chain joins TRBV19 to TRBJ1-2; 8 bases map to TRBD1. J gave up 8 bases and V 8 bases, and 1 base lay outside the gene matches. Germline CDR1 and CDR2: LNHDA and SQIVND (reference sequence). This CDR3 is 10 amino acids long.

The chain is built from TRBV14 and TRBJ2-5, with D tentatively TRBD2 (7 bases). Germline-derived CDR1 and CDR2 are SGHDN and FVKESK. The V end lost 1 base, the J end lost 5 bases, and 35 bases lay between the germline ends. The CDR3 sequence is 22 residues long. CDR3 sequence (DNA): TGTGCCAGCAGCCAAGTAGGGCGGGGGCAGGAGAGAACTAGCTACCTCGGCGAGACCCAGTACTTC. It codes for CASSQVGRGQERTSYLGETQYF.